This entry is about one T cell receptor (beta chain). No antigen is known for it. No much larger clone exists at a distance of one base, and base qualities are not known. The intended sense of this specimen's time point label: pretreatment peripheral blood. The cohort included 25 to 30 patients with locally advanced or metastatic urothelial carcinoma who were treated at Memorial Sloan Kettering on a trial protocol. Peripheral blood mononuclear cells were collected pretreatment and during treatment, with between 1 and 8 total time points obtained per patient. The Qiagen DNeasy Blood extraction kit was used to purify genomic DNA from total PBMCs and from tumor samples. PBMCs were collected pretreatment and during treatment, and were isolated and stored as previously described. This specimen comes from a study of PD-L1 blockade in urothelial cancer (TCRdb year 2017). About the investigation overall: All patients started therapy around 2014 and received atezolizumab 1,200 mg intravenously every 3 weeks. Blood samples gave median yields of about 150,000 T cells and over 80,000 unique TCRs, along with a median clonality of around 0.075. Blood samples were analyzed at two time points: 3 weeks after treatment start (second dose) and 6 weeks after treatment start. Twenty-nine patients had pretreatment blood TCR-seq, some 24 had at least one posttreatment blood collection, and some 24 had tumor TCR-seq. Pretreatment tumor samples, along with matched peripheral blood serially collected before and after atezolizumab treatment, were subjected to TCR sequencing. About 90% of the 29 patients were males with bladder-origin urothelial cancer, and about 65% of the roughly 30 reported a prior smoking history. Durable clinical benefit was defined as a progression-free survival longer than 6 months, and TCR features were additionally tested against progression-free survival and overall survival. Fewer than ten patients reached durable clinical benefit, while some 21 patients did not. Somatic, immune and clinical correlates of response to PD-L1 blockade with atezolizumab in urothelial cancer were the focus of an exploratory multi-omic analysis. In the same patients who had TCR sequencing, pretreatment tumors also underwent whole exome sequencing and RNA sequencing. An ECOG performance status of 0 or 1 was recorded for the patients, and 0 to 3 prior chemotherapy regimens had been received by the patients.

On the study overall, not on this receptor specifically: Small sample size (n ≈ 28) and many exploratory analyses mean the results are intended to be hypothesis-generating. Among patients with durable benefit, tumor-associated TCR clones showed greater expansion in peripheral blood 3 weeks after treatment started (n ≈ 20, p = 0.022). Improved progression-free and overall survival was found to be associated with pretreatment peripheral blood TCR clonality below the median.

To estimate absolute template abundance from read counts, synthetic TCR analog templates were spiked into each PCR. Using the immunoSEQ assay, TCRbeta CDR3 regions were amplified from genomic DNA with bias-controlled V and J gene primers. Sequencing of rearranged TCRbeta segments was done at approximately 20X coverage. Processing in the source paper ran as follows. Sequencing errors were corrected by clustering, and CDR3s were annotated against IMGT so that V, D and J genes could be assigned. Out-of-frame and stop-codon sequences were excluded, and only productive TCRbeta rearrangements were used in downstream analyses. Clonality was calculated as one minus the Shannon entropy normalized by the log of the number of unique productive sequences. Fisher's exact test with Benjamini-Hochberg correction, using a cutoff of adjusted p below 0.01, was how clones that differed between time points or between blood and tumor were identified. In TCRdb, the immuneACCESS table is reduced to in-frame sequences with V and J assigned. These tables do not hold every clone; where another copy was compared, an unresolved V gene accounts for under half, and the others remain unexplained. That table is the source of V, J and clone size, and D and trimming were worked out from the DNA. The sample table holds over 65,000 clones, of which about 90% were seen once. The ten largest clones represent approximately 4.5% of the sample.

Here V drops 1 base and J drops 4 bases, and the junction holds 5 bases not matched to any gene. Taken from cysteine to phenylalanine, the CDR3 has 15 residues. Only the CDR3 DNA is retained, 45 bases long and in frame from the first base. Via the germline V gene (reference sequence), CDR1 is LNHDA and CDR2 SQIVND. The receptor was derived from a man between 70 and 80 years old with urothelial cancer. Here the chain combines TRBV19 and TRBJ2-3; 7 of the junction bases match TRBD1. The input for sequencing was PBMCs, taken around atezolizumab (anti-PD-L1) treatment. The CDR3 protein sequence reads: CASSIGPGGADTQYF. In nucleotide form, the sequence is TGTGCCAGTAGTATAGGGCCAGGGGGAGCAGATACGCAGTATTTT.